Listed here are 18 T cell receptor beta chains from one sample, sequenced in a study of blood T cell repertoires in COVID-19. Clones were sequenced by immunoSEQ multiplex PCR, and TCRdb holds only the in-frame ones, with some missing. The sample holds approximately 61,000 clones, about 83% seen once. The sample consisted of peripheral blood. Every receptor here comes from a man aged 50 or older with COVID-19, enrolled during active disease.

The chain joins TRBV19 to TRBJ1-1, with a weak D call TRBD1 (5 bases). This CDR3 is built from 13 residues. CDR1 LNHDA and CDR2 SQIVND come from the germline V gene (reference sequence). Trimming shortened V by 5 bases and J by 1 base, and 8 bases separated the two germline ends. CDR3 protein: CASSFDRNTEAFF. The CDR3 DNA reads as TGTGCCAGTAGTTTTGACAGGAACACTGAAGCTTTCTTT.

The chain uses TRBV13 and TRBJ2-3; 12 positions agree with TRBD2. Germline V gene sequence: CDR1 PRHDT, CDR2 FYEKMQ (reference sequence). This CDR3 is built from 17 residues. The ends lost 5 bases at V and 7 bases at J; junction bases unmatched: 13. As DNA, the CDR3 is TGTGCCAGCAGCCCCGGGACTAGCGGGTCCCTCGGAAATACGCAGTATTTT. It is translated as CASSPGTSGSLGNTQYF.

This chain joins TRBV2 and TRBJ1-6, with a tentative D call TRBD1 (5 bases). Trimming removed 5 bases from V and 5 bases from J, with 13 bases in between. This CDR3 has 15 amino acids. Germline V gives CDR1 SNHLY, CDR2 FYNNEI. The CDR3 is CASSKRTPDNSPLHF. In nucleotides, the CDR3 is TGTGCCAGCAGTAAAAGGACACCCGATAATTCACCCCTCCACTTT.

This chain connects TRBV28 to TRBJ2-7; possible D gene TRBD1, 7 bases. Looked up from germline, CDR1 is MDHEN and CDR2 is SYDVKM. Trimming shortened V by 7 bases and J by 7 bases, and 17 bases separated the two germline ends. The CDR3 loop spans 13 amino acids. Here the CDR3 DNA reads TGTGCCAGCATGCGCACTTCAGGGGGGGAGCAGTACTTC. It encodes CASMRTSGGEQYF.

This chain links TRBV12-5 with TRBJ2-1; possibly TRBD1 for D (8 bases). CDR1 and CDR2 from the germline V gene are LGHNT and FRNRAP. CDR3 length: 16 amino acids. Between the trimmed V and J ends, which lost 0 bases and 5 bases, there was a span of 14 bases. The CDR3 spells CASGLVQGEGDNEQFF. The CDR3 DNA follows: TGTGCTAGTGGTTTGGTACAGGGGGAGGGGGACAATGAGCAGTTCTTC.

CDR3 coding DNA: TGTGCCAGCAGTTACTTACAGGGGGAAAATTCACCCCTCCACTTT. Protein product: CASSYLQGENSPLHF. The chain combines TRBV6-5 with TRBJ1-6; 8 positions agree with TRBD1. Trimming at V came to 1 base and at J to 7 bases, leaving 3 bases not matched to a gene. Germline V CDR1 and CDR2: MNHEY, SVGAGI. The CDR3 is 15 residues long.

J is TRBJ1-5 and V is TRBV3-1 (or the pseudogene TRBV3-2); D call uncertain. Trimming left V 1 base short and J 3 bases short, with 7 bases between. From germline, CDR1 is LGHDT and CDR2 YNNKEL (reference sequence). This CDR3 comprises 14 residues. Here the CDR3 reads CASSQGRDNQPQHF. The CDR3 DNA is TGTGCCAGCAGCCAAGGGCGGGACAATCAGCCCCAGCATTTT.

The chain carries TRBV18 and TRBJ2-5, with D hard to call. CDR3 size: 13 residues. V gave up 3 bases and J gave up 3 bases, with 8 bases separating them. The germline V gene has CDR1 KGHSH and CDR2 LQKENI. Here the CDR3 DNA reads TGTGCCAGCTCACCGGGCAGAGAAGAGACCCAGTACTTC. Its protein product is CASSPGREETQYF.

The chain is built from TRBV28 and TRBJ1-5; the D is unclear. Germline CDR1 reads MDHEN; CDR2 reads SYDVKM. The V end lost 6 bases, the J end lost 0 bases, and 12 bases lay between the germline ends. The CDR3 consists of 15 residues. The CDR3 protein is CASSPPEHSNQPQHF. In DNA, the CDR3 is TGTGCCAGCAGCCCGCCTGAACATAGCAATCAGCCCCAGCATTTT.

The chain combines TRBV7-9 with TRBJ1-1; weak D call: TRBD1 (5 bases). V lost 6 bases and J 6 bases, leaving 17 bases between the germline ends. The CDR3 sequence is 14 residues long. Per germline, CDR1 SEHNR and CDR2 FQNEAQ (reference sequence). CDR3 residues: CASRSEGSIAEAFF. CDR3 nucleotide sequence: TGTGCCAGCAGGTCGGAGGGGTCGATCGCTGAAGCTTTCTTT. Full variable domain (remainder filled in from reference TRBV7-9 and TRBJ1-1): DTGVSQNPRHKITKRGQNVTFRCDPISEHNRLYWYRQTLGQGPEFLTYFQNEAQLEKSRLLSDRFSAERPKGSFSTLEIQRTEQGDSAMYLCASRSEGSIAEAFFGQGTRLTVV.

The chain has TRBV5-1 and TRBJ2-2, with unresolved D. V dropped 0 bases and J dropped 0 bases, with 6 bases sitting between them. The CDR3 totals 15 residues. Germline CDR1 SGHRS, CDR2 YFSETQ. The CDR3 spells CASSLDRSNTGELFF. The CDR3 DNA sequence: TGCGCCAGCAGCTTGGACAGATCGAACACCGGGGAGCTGTTTTTT.

This chain connects TRBV7-3 to TRBJ2-3; 12 bases line up with TRBD2. The CDR3 is 18 residues long. V lost 5 bases, J lost 6 bases, and 15 bases stayed unmatched. CDR1 SGHTA and CDR2 FQGTGA come from the germline V gene. The CDR3: CASSLNQGLAGDLDTQYF. The CDR3 DNA is TGTGCCAGCAGCCTCAACCAGGGACTAGCGGGTGATTTGGATACGCAGTATTTT.

This clone was seen only once. V usage is TRBV28 and J usage is TRBJ1-3; D not resolved. Per the germline V gene, CDR1 is MDHEN and CDR2 is SYDVKM. V lost 5 bases, J lost 3 bases, and 17 bases lay in between. This CDR3 is built from 16 residues. As DNA, the CDR3 is TGTGCCAGCAGTCCCTCGGGAGCGTCTCTTGGAAACACCATATATTTT. Translated: CASSPSGASLGNTIYF. The whole variable domain, filled in from reference TRBV28 and TRBJ1-3, reads DVKVTQSSRYLVKRTGEKVFLECVQDMDHENMFWYRQDPGLGLRLIYFSYDVKMKEKGDIPEGYSVSREKKERFSLILESASTNQTSMYLCASSPSGASLGNTIYFGEGSWLTVV.

The genes are TRBV4-1 and TRBJ2-3, with 9 bases matching TRBD2. The V gene end was trimmed by 3 bases and the J gene end by 2 bases; junction bases not matched to a gene: 18. Germline CDR1 is MGHRA and CDR2 is YSYEKL. This CDR3 comprises 20 residues. CDR3 sequence (DNA): TGCGCCAGCAGCCAGGAGGCCCACGGCGGGGGGGCGAAGTACACAGATACGCAGTATTTT. Translated: CASSQEAHGGGAKYTDTQYF.

The chain is built from TRBV7-8 and TRBJ1-5; D perhaps matches TRBD1 (5 bases). Germline lookup yields CDR1 SGHVS and CDR2 FQNEAQ. This CDR3 spans 15 amino acids. The ends were cut back, 2 bases at V and 9 bases at J, with 17 bases in the middle. The CDR3 loop reads CASSLNSPTQGPQHF. The DNA of the CDR3 is TGTGCCAGCAGCTTAAATTCACCCACCCAGGGGCCCCAGCATTTT.

Details on this clone: This same CDR3 is encoded by further DNA sequences in the sample. The chain is built from TRBV18 and TRBJ1-1, with a tentative D call TRBD1 (5 bases). The CDR3 loop spans 15 amino acids. Germline CDR1 is KGHSH and CDR2 is LQKENI. The V gene lost 3 bases and the J gene lost 1 base, with 12 bases spanning the gap. The CDR3 bases are TGTGCCAGCTCACCCGGCCAGGGCAGGAACACTGAAGCTTTCTTT. Encoded protein: CASSPGQGRNTEAFF.

The rearrangement uses TRBV9 and TRBJ2-3; the D gene is possibly TRBD2 (6 bases). There are 15 residues in the CDR3. The germline CDR1 and CDR2 sequences are SGDLS and YYNGEE. V was cut by 2 bases and J by 2 bases, with 12 bases left in between. This CDR3 is CASSVSLASTDTQYF. CDR3 coding DNA: TGTGCCAGCAGCGTTAGTCTAGCGTCCACAGATACGCAGTATTTT.

This chain connects TRBV6-2 or TRBV6-3 to TRBJ2-3; 9 nucleotides agree with TRBD1. Germline V lookup: CDR1 MNHEY, CDR2 SVGEGT. J was trimmed by 1 base and V by 2 bases; bases with no gene match: 4. The CDR3 extends over 16 amino acids. The DNA of the CDR3 is TGTGCCAGCAGTTACGGAGGACAGGGGCGCACAGATACGCAGTATTTT. This codes for CASSYGGQGRTDTQYF.